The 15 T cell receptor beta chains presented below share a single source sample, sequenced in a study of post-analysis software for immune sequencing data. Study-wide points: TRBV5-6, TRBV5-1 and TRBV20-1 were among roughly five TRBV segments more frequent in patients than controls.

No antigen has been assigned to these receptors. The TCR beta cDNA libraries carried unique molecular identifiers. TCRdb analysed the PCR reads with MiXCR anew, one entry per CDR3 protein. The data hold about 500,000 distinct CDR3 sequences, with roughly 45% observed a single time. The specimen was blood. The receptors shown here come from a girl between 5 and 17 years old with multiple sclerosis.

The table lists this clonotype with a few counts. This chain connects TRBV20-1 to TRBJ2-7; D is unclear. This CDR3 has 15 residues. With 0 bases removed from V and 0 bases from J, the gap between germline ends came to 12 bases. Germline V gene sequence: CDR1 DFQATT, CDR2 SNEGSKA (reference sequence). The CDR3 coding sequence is TGCAGTGCTAGAGATAGAGGCGGACCCTCCTACGAGCAGTACTTC. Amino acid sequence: CSARDRGGPSYEQYF.

CDR3 loop: CSARDRLIVREGDNEQFF. The CDR3 nucleotides read TGCAGTGCTAGAGATCGGCTGATCGTGCGGGAGGGTGACAATGAGCAGTTCTTC. J is TRBJ2-1 and V is TRBV20-1; 9 bases match TRBD2. Germline CDR1 reads DFQATT; CDR2 reads SNEGSKA (reference sequence). The V segment lost 0 bases and the J segment 5 bases; nucleotides outside the gene matches: 14. The CDR3 is 18 residues long.

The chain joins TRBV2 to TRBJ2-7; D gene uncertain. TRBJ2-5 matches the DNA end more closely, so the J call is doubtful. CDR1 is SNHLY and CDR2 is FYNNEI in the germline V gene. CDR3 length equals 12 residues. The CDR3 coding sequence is TGTGCCAGCAGTGTGAGGAAGGAGACCCAGTACTTC. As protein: CASSVRKETQYF.

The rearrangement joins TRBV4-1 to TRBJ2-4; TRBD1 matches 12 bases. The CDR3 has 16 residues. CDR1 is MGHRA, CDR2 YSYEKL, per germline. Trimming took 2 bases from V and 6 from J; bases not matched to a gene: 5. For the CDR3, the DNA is TGCGCCAGCAGCCAACCGGGACAGGGGGCTCTAAACATTCAGTACTTC. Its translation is CASSQPGQGALNIQYF.

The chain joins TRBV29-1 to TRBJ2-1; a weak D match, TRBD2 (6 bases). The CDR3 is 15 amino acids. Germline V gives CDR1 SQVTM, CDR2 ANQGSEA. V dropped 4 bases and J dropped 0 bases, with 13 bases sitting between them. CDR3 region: CSVAGSGSSYNEQFF. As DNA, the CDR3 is TGCAGCGTTGCCGGGAGTGGGAGCTCCTACAATGAGCAGTTCTTC.

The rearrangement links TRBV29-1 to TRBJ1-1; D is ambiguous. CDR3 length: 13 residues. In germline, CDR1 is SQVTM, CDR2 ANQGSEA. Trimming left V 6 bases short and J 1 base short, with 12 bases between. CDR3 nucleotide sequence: TGCAGCGTGAAGGGATTTGCGAACACTGAAGCTTTCTTT. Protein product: CSVKGFANTEAFF.

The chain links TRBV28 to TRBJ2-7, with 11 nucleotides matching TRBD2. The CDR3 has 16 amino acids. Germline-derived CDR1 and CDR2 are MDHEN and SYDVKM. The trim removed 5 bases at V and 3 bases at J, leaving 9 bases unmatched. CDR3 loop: CASSGGLAEAYYEQYF. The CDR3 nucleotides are TGTGCCAGCAGTGGGGGACTAGCGGAAGCATACTACGAGCAGTACTTC.

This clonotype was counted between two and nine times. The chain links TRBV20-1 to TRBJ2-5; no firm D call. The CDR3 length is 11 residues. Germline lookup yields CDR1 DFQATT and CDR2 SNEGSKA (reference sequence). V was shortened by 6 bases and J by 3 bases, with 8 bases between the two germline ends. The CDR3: CSAVGKETQYF. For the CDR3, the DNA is TGCAGTGCCGTAGGGAAAGAGACCCAGTACTTC.

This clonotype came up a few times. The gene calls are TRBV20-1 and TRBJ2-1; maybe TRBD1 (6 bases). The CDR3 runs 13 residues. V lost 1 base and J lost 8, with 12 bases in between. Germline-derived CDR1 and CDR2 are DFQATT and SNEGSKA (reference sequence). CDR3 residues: CSARGGPGDEQFF. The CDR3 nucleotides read TGCAGTGCTAGAGGGGGCCCAGGGGATGAGCAGTTCTTC.

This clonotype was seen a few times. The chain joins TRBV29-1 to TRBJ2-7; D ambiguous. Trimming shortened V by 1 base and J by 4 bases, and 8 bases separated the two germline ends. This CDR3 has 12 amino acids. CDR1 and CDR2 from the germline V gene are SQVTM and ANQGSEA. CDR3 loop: CSVEAGVYEQYF. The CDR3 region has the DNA TGCAGCGTTGAAGCAGGAGTGTACGAGCAGTACTTC.

The CDR3 DNA is TGTGCTAGTGCCCCCGCTGGCAGCGGAAACACCGGGGAGCTGTTTTTT. This codes for CASAPAGSGNTGELFF. V usage is TRBV12-5 and J usage is TRBJ2-2, with D maybe TRBD2 (5 bases). The CDR3 contains 16 residues. V was shortened by 7 bases and J by 2 bases, with 17 bases between the two germline ends. CDR1 is LGHNT and CDR2 is FRNRAP in the germline V gene.

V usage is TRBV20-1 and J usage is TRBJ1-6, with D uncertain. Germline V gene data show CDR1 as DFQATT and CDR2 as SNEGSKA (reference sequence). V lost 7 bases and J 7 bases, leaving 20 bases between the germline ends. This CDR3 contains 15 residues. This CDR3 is CSVDPSGYRNSPLHF. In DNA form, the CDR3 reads TGCAGTGTTGACCCCTCGGGGTACCGAAATTCACCCCTCCACTTT.

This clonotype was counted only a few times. The CDR3 sequence is CSARTAVVHEQYF. The CDR3, as DNA: TGCAGTGCGAGGACAGCAGTCGTCCACGAGCAGTACTTC. The chain has TRBV20-1 and TRBJ2-7; tentative D call: TRBD1 (6 bases). The V end lost 6 bases, the J end lost 5 bases, and 17 bases lay between the germline ends. The CDR3 length is 13 residues. Germline CDR1 reads DFQATT; CDR2 reads SNEGSKA (reference sequence).

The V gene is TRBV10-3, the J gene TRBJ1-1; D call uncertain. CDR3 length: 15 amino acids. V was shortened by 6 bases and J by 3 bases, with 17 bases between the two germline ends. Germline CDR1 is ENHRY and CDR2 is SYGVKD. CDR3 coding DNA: TGTGCCATCAGCAGAGGGATGGGGATGGACACTGAAGCTTTCTTT. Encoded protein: CAISRGMGMDTEAFF.

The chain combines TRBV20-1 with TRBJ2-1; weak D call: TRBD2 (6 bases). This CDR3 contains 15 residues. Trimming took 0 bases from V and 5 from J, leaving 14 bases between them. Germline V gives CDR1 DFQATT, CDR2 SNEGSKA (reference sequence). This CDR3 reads CSARDPSGLDNEQFF. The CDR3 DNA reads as TGCAGTGCTAGAGATCCCAGCGGGCTCGACAATGAGCAGTTCTTC.